The present entry profiles one T cell receptor (beta chain) with its context. Its target antigen remains unknown. Nothing much larger sits one base from this clone, and base qualities are not available. The data belong to a study of cytomegalovirus exposure and HLA in healthy donors (dated by TCRdb to the late 2010s). Study-level background: According to an earlier analysis of 587 of the donors, about 190 million T cells yielded approximately 120 million unique TCR beta sequences and approximately 300 Gb of sequence data. To predict cytomegalovirus infection status, the study brought together high-throughput TCR immunosequencing, statistical association of individual TCRs with disease status, and machine learning. Besides the first cohort of roughly 640 subjects, a separate validation cohort made up of 95 to 150 different subjects was used. The number of typed donors differed by locus: 629-630 for A, B, C, DRB1 and DQB1; approximately 540 for DQA1; some 610 for DPA1; and 400 to 480 for DPB1. A later genetic analysis took genome-wide SNP genotypes for about 55% of the 666 donors and used that subset as a discovery cohort. The study aimed to test whether cataloging public T cell receptors could reveal signatures of past pathogen exposure. A later analysis re-analyzed previously published TCR beta repertoires from 666 donors and added high-resolution HLA genotyping to study TCR occurrence patterns. Rather than drawing on any new phenotypic data, the later analysis identified candidate immune exposures from TCR beta sequences and the way those sequences occurred across donors. Among the 398 genotyped donors, around 81% belonged to the genetic ancestry cluster associated with self-reported Caucasian donors. To decide whether each TCR beta V gene segment behaved as functional or pseudogenic, an earlier analysis of approximately 600 of the donors relied on high-throughput TCR beta sequencing. The study profiled the T cell repertoires of around 700 subjects by immunosequencing and related them to cytomegalovirus serostatus. Roughly 5 DR-DQ haplotypes were treated as single units for association and clustering because of strong linkage in the cohort. Across some 400 genotyped donors of the cohort, an average of roughly 200,000 unique TCR beta nucleotide sequences per donor were sequenced, and approximately 17% of those sequences were non-productive. Roughly 290 gigabases of sequencing data and 91 million or so unique TCR sequences made up an early release that covered roughly 670 HLA-typed donors. HLA typing included class I and class II loci at four-digit resolution. All discovery cohort repertoires had been generated using a single sequencing platform. Donor age, sex, ethnicity and CMV serostatus were compiled alongside the repertoire data.

In total, roughly 710 healthy bone marrow donors made up the cohort. Cohort members were all nominally healthy when sampled, although unrecorded immune exposures were likely present. The donor was CMV seronegative and belonged to the group of 320 or so seronegative cohort members. Every donor gave a peripheral blood sample, and the peripheral blood mononuclear cells from that sample were used for TCR beta sequencing. The Qiagen DNeasy Blood Extraction Kit was used to extract genomic DNA from the blood cell samples. Study-wide conclusions, independent of this receptor: Fewer than 20 rarely observed V segments, including chromosome 9 orphons, were excluded from the earlier analysis of some 590 of the donors because counts were too low. Assigning TCR associations to individual alleles was difficult when HLA alleles, especially DR and DQ, strongly co-occurred. The only immune exposure information available for the cohort was CMV serostatus. Because HLA typing was unavailable for some donors at each locus, only the typed subset was used in association tests. Compared with the approximately 670-donor mean, donors in an Asian-associated ancestry cluster had fewer N-insertions in productive TCRs, according to a later genetic analysis. Most CMV-associated TCR beta chains appeared to be HLA-restricted in a later analysis, and the HLA associations seemed to be driven largely by CMV exposure. In a later analysis, the rate of TCR association differed among HLA loci, with DRB1 alleles having the most associated TCRs and HLA-C alleles having the fewest. Cytomegalovirus status was reported to be diagnosed by the classifier with high specificity and sensitivity in both the original and validation cohorts. In a later analysis, HLA-associated TCR beta chains showed more clonal expansion and lower generation probabilities than non-associated chains that were equally common. In a later analysis, several top co-occurrence clusters were reported to appear linked to parvovirus B19, influenza, CMV and Epstein-Barr virus. In the study, 150 to 200 TCR beta chains were listed as associated with cytomegalovirus. In vitro tests confirmed that a few of the cytomegalovirus-associated TCR beta chains recognize cytomegalovirus antigens. In an earlier analysis of 587 of the donors, most TCR beta V segments were observed in productive rearrangements about 87% or about 30% of the time, broadly matching IMGT annotations. In this cohort, only TCR beta chains were sequenced, and detectable features were limited by the absence of alpha or paired-chain data. A further reported finding was that TCR beta sequences accurately predicted the HLA-A and HLA-B alleles for most subjects in the first cohort. Presence/absence analyses assumed roughly uniform sequencing depth across donors, an assumption that may not hold. In a later analysis, some 18,000 TCR beta sequences were associated with specific HLA alleles at a false discovery rate of 0.05. Linkage disequilibrium might explain the correlated functional status among segregating V segments, but an unknown experimental factor could not be excluded. It was suggested by the authors that the approach could potentially be generalized to other disease states and immunological phenotypes. A cluster of highly shared sequence variants was judged likely to be a technical artifact of the sequencing pipeline. Most TCR sequences were seen in very few donors, while some public TCRs were found in many individuals. In a later genetic analysis, a missense DCLRE1C variant was associated with V-gene and J-gene trimming of TCR beta chains, and the association was replicated in an independent cohort.

Library preparation employed the immunoSEQ multiplex PCR assay. For the multiplex PCR, a mixture combining 60 forward primers for TCR Vbeta segments and 13 reverse primers for TCR Jbeta segments was used. Amplification of the CDR3 region of rearranged TCR beta genes was performed with a multiplex PCR assay on genomic DNA. Amplified TCR beta libraries were sequenced as 87-base-pair reads on the Illumina HiSeq System. From the authors' description of their analysis: A later analysis tallied about 77 million unique TCR beta chains across the approximately 670 repertoires, and approximately 12 million of those chains were shared by two or more donors. To remove PCR and sequencing errors, raw reads were error-corrected and collapsed into unique sequences using a nearest-neighbor algorithm that merged closely related sequences. V, D and J gene segments were assigned by aligning CDR3 sequences to IMGT reference sequences. Each retained sequence needed at least a six-nucleotide match to both a V gene segment and a J gene segment. A rearrangement counted as productive if the CDR3 had no stop codons and remained in frame with V and J, and every other rearrangement counted as non-productive. CDR3 was defined by IMGT convention, running from the second conserved V-encoded cysteine to the conserved J-encoded phenylalanine. The earlier analysis of about 590 of the donors excluded sequences that lacked an unambiguous match to a single V gene segment. An earlier analysis of several hundred of the donors called V segments functional above 56.7% productive rearrangements and segregating when the between-donor standard deviation exceeded 5%. A statistical classification framework was developed to diagnose cytomegalovirus status using the catalog of TCR beta chain sequences. A later analysis assigned V and J genes by comparing TCR nucleotide sequences with IMGT/GENE-DB human TR gene sequences. The TCRdist pipeline was used in a later analysis to assign CDR3 sequences and most-parsimonious VDJ recombination scenarios. In a later analysis, each TCR beta chain was defined by its CDR3 amino acid sequence together with its V-gene family, and reads lacking a unique V-gene family were excluded. In a later analysis, fewer than 600 highly shared, low-generation-probability nucleotide sequences were removed to address suspected cross-contamination and a sequencing artifact. For each public chain, a later analysis derived a clonal expansion index from normalized ranks of inferred template counts within each repertoire. Generation probabilities in a later analysis came from a VDJ recombination model fitted to out-of-frame rearrangements, and those results were checked against IGoR. In a later analysis, hypergeometric tests were used to score TCR-TCR, TCR-HLA and TCR-CMV co-occurrence, with a repertoire-size bias correction applied to TCR pairs. False discovery rates were estimated in a later analysis by permuting HLA or CMV assignments 20 times. In a later analysis, co-occurring TCRs were grouped using DBSCAN, and TCRdist sequence similarity was added for clustering within HLA-allele-positive subsets. For co-occurrence clustering, repertoires with fewer than 30,000 or more than 120,000 public chains were excluded, along with about five repertoires with anomalous nucleotide sharing. The source is immuneACCESS, and TCRdb retained only in-frame sequences with V and J called. Part of the clones is not carried over; for the studies checked, unresolved V genes explain less than half of this, and the remainder is unexplained. Clone size and V and J calls were adopted from that table, with D and trimming inferred from the DNA. This sample gives around 67,000 clones in total; approximately 60% of them show up just once. The ten largest make up over 2.5% of the sample.

Sequenced material: PBMCs. The receptor was derived from a woman aged 45-60 years in good health and CMV-seronegative.

CDR3 reads: CATSRDRGRGYNQPQHF. The DNA is TGTGCCACCAGCAGAGATCGAGGCAGGGGGTACAATCAGCCCCAGCATTTT. The chain joins TRBV15 to TRBJ1-5; 7 junctional bases match TRBD1. The CDR3 holds 17 amino acids from the cysteine to the phenylalanine. Only the CDR3 DNA stays, 51 bases, in frame from base 1. V is trimmed back by 0 bases and J by 3 bases, and the junction contains 8 bases that no gene match accounts for. Sequences LNHNV (CDR1) and YYDKDF (CDR2) are obtained from the germline V gene (reference sequence).